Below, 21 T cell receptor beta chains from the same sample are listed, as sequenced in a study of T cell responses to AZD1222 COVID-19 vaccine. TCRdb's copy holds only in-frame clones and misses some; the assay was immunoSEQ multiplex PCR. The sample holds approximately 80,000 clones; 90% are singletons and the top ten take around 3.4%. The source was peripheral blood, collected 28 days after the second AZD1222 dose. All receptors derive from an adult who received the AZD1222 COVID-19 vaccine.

The chain's CDR3 is CASSSLEGYTF. The CDR3, as DNA: TGTGCCAGCTCATCACTAGAAGGCTACACCTTC. The V gene is TRBV18, the J gene TRBJ1-2; no definite D call. The germline gives CDR1 KGHSH, CDR2 LQKENI. The CDR3 spans 11 residues. V lost 5 bases to trimming and J lost 8 bases, with 9 bases between them.

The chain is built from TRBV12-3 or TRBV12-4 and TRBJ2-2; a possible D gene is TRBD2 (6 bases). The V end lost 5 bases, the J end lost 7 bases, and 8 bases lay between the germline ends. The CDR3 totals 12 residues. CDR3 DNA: TGTGCCAGCAGTGTGGAGGGCGGGGAGCTGTTTTTT. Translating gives CASSVEGGELFF.

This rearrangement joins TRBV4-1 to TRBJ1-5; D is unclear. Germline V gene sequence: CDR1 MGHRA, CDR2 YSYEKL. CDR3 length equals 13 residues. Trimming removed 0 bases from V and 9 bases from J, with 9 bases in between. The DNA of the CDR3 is TGCGCCAGCAGCCAAGAGCTTGGAGGGCCCCAGCATTTT. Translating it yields CASSQELGGPQHF.

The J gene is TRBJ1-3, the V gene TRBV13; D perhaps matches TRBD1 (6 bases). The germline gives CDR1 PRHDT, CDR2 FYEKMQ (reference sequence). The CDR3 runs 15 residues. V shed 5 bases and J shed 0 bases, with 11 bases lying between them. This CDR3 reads CASSLQGNSGNTIYF. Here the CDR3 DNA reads TGTGCCAGCAGCCTCCAGGGGAACTCTGGAAACACCATATATTTT.

The CDR3 loop is CASSTFTGARGEQYF. The CDR3 region has the DNA TGTGCCAGCAGCACCTTTACAGGAGCTCGGGGTGAGCAGTACTTC. The chain is built from TRBV5-5 and TRBJ2-7; tentatively, D is TRBD1 or TRBD2 (5 bases each). Trimming removed 4 bases at V and 7 bases at J, with 21 bases between. Germline assignment: CDR1 SGHKS and CDR2 YYEKEE (reference sequence). The CDR3 sequence is 15 residues long.

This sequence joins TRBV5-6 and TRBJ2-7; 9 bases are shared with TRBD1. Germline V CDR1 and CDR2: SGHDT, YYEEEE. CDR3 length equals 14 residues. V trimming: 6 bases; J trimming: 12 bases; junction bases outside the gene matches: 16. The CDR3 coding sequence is TGTGCCAGCAAGCCCGGGACAGGGTTGTCTCCGGGGTACTTC. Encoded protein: CASKPGTGLSPGYF.

The chain's CDR3 is CASSSPGNTGELFF. The CDR3 DNA reads as TGTGCCAGCAGTTCCCCGGGGAACACCGGGGAGCTGTTTTTT. The chain joins TRBV28 to TRBJ2-2; D gene uncertain. Trimming took 4 bases from V and 1 from J, leaving 7 bases between them. Germline V gene lookup returns CDR1 MDHEN and CDR2 SYDVKM. CDR3 length: 14 amino acids. The variable domain in full, with the rest retrieved from reference TRBV28 and TRBJ2-2, is DVKVTQSSRYLVKRTGEKVFLECVQDMDHENMFWYRQDPGLGLRLIYFSYDVKMKEKGDIPEGYSVSREKKERFSLILESASTNQTSMYLCASSSPGNTGELFFGEGSRLTVL.

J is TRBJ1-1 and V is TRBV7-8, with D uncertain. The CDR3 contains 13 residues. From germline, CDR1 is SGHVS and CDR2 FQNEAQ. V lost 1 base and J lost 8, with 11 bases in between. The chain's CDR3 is CASSLVEAFEAFF. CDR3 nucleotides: TGTGCCAGCAGCTTAGTTGAGGCCTTCGAAGCTTTCTTT.

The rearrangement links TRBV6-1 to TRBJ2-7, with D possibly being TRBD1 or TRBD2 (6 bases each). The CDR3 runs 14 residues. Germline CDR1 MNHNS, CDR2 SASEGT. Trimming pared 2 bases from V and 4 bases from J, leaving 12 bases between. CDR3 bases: TGTGCCAGCAGTGAAACCCAGGGGAGGTACGAGCAGTACTTC. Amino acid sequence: CASSETQGRYEQYF.

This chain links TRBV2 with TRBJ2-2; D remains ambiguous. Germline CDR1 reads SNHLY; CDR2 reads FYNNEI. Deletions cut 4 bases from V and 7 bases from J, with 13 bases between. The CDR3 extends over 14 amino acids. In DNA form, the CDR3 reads TGTGCCAGCAGTGGGGATAAGAAGATCGGGGAGCTGTTTTTT. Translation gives CASSGDKKIGELFF.

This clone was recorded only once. In DNA, the CDR3 is TGTGCCAGCAGTGAAGCGTTGGCCACAGATACGCAGTATTTT. Its protein product is CASSEALATDTQYF. V and J are TRBV6-1 and TRBJ2-3; D uncertain. Germline CDR1 MNHNS, CDR2 SASEGT. The V end lost 0 bases, the J end lost 2 bases, and 6 bases lay between the germline ends. This CDR3 is built from 14 residues.

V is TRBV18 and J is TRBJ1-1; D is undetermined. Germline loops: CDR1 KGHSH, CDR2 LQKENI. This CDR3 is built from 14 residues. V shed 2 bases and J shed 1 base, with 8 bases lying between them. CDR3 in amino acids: CASSPRIQNTEAFF. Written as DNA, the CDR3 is TGTGCCAGCTCACCAAGAATACAGAACACTGAAGCTTTCTTT.

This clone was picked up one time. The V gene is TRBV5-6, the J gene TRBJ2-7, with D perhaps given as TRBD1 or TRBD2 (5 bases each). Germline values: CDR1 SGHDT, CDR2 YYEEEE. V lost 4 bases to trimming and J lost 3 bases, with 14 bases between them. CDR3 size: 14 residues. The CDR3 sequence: CASSPIAGGYEQYF. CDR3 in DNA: TGTGCCAGCAGCCCGATTGCTGGGGGCTACGAGCAGTACTTC.

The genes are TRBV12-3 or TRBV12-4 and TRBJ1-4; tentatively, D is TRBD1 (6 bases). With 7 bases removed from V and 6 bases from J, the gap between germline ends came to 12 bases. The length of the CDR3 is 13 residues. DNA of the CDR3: TGTGCCAGCAAACGACAGGAAGATGAAAAACTGTTTTTT. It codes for CASKRQEDEKLFF.

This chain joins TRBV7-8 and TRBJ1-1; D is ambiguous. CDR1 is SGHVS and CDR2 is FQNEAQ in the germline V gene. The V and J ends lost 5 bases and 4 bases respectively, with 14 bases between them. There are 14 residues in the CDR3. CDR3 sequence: CASSLTLTGTEAFF. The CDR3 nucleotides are TGTGCCAGCAGCCTAACCTTGACGGGCACTGAAGCTTTCTTT.

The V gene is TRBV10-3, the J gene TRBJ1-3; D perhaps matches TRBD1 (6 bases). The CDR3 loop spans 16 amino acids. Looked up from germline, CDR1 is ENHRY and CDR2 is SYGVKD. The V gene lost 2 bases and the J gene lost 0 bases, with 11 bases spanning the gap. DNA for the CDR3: TGTGCCATCAGTGAGGGACAGCTCAACTCTGGAAACACCATATATTTT. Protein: CAISEGQLNSGNTIYF.

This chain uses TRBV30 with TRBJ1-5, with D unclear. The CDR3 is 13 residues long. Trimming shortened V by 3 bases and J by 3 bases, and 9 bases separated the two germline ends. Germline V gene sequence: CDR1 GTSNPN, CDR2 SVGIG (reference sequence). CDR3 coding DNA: TGTGCCTGGAGCCGAGACAACAATCAGCCCCAGCATTTT. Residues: CAWSRDNNQPQHF.

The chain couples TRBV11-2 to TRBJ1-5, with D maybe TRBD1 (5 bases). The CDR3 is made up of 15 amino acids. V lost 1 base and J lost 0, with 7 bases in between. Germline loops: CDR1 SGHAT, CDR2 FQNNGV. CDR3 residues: CASSLAGISNQPQHF. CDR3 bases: TGTGCCAGCAGCTTAGCAGGGATTAGCAATCAGCCCCAGCATTTT.

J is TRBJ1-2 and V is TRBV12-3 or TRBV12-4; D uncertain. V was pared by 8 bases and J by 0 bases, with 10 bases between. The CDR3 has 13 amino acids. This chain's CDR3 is CASRPGANYGYTF. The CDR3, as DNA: TGTGCCAGCCGCCCCGGAGCTAACTATGGCTACACCTTC.

CDR3 sequence (DNA): TGTGCCAGCTCTAGGATCCTATTGGAGCGCCCGGGCGGAGAGCAGTACTTC. Its translation: CASSRILLERPGGEQYF. The chain employs TRBV4-2 and TRBJ2-7, with D unresolved. CDR3 size: 17 residues. The germline V and J ends were trimmed by 8 bases and 7 bases, with 30 bases remaining between them. CDR1 and CDR2 (germline): LGHNA, YNFKEQ.

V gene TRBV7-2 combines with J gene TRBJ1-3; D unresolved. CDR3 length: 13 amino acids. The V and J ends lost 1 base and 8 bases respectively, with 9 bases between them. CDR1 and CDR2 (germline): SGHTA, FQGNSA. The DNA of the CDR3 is TGTGCCAGCAGCTTAGGAGTATCGGACACCATATATTTT. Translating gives CASSLGVSDTIYF.